This T cell receptor (beta chain) came from a study of control samples from healthy donors and cancer patients. Sequencing used immunoSEQ multiplex PCR; TCRdb keeps in-frame clones, though not all of them. The sample lists 260,000 or so clones; 82% were seen once. V lost 7 bases, J lost 4 bases, and 13 bases lay in between. This CDR3 contains 14 residues. The germline gives CDR1 MDHEN, CDR2 SYDVKM. This chain uses TRBV28 with TRBJ2-2, with D hard to call. The TCR comes from a woman aged 60-75 years with lung cancer. Source material: PBMCs. The CDR3 DNA reads as TGTGCCAGCAATACACCCGGAACCACCGGGGAGCTGTTTTTT. Amino acids: CASNTPGTTGELFF.